What follows are 9 T cell receptor beta chains derived from one specimen sequenced in a study of blood T cell repertoires in COVID-19. Measured with immunoSEQ multiplex PCR; TCRdb has only the in-frame clones, and not every one. Of 200,000 to 250,000 clones listed, over 75% are singletons. The sequenced material came from peripheral blood. The origin of the receptors is a woman aged 70-85 years with COVID-19, enrolled during active disease.

The chain joins TRBV7-2 to TRBJ1-1; D unclear. CDR3 length equals 16 residues. Trimming stripped 6 bases from V and 2 bases from J, with 19 bases between. In germline, CDR1 is SGHTA, CDR2 FQGNSA. For the CDR3, the DNA is TGTGCCAGCAGTTTAAACGGAGGCAGGCGTAACACTGAAGCTTTCTTT. Translating it yields CASSLNGGRRNTEAFF.

The J gene is TRBJ1-2, the V gene TRBV6-5; D gene uncertain. V was pared by 8 bases and J by 5 bases, with 9 bases between. Per germline, CDR1 MNHEY and CDR2 SVGAGI. This CDR3 spans 11 amino acids. The CDR3 spells CASEGFYGYTF. As DNA, the CDR3 is TGTGCCAGCGAGGGTTTTTATGGCTACACCTTC.

The table lists this clone with a few counts. This rearrangement joins TRBV7-2 to TRBJ2-1, with D uncertain. The CDR3 is made up of 14 amino acids. CDR1 SGHTA and CDR2 FQGNSA come from the germline V gene. V dropped 4 bases and J dropped 5 bases, with 12 bases sitting between them. The chain's CDR3 is CASSSSDSDNEQFF. The CDR3 region has the DNA TGTGCCAGCAGCTCTTCTGACTCGGACAATGAGCAGTTCTTC.

The chain employs TRBV14 and TRBJ1-6; weak D call: TRBD1 (5 bases). Germline V gene sequence: CDR1 SGHDN, CDR2 FVKESK. V lost 0 bases to trimming and J lost 6 bases, with 6 bases between them. The CDR3 runs 14 residues. The CDR3 DNA follows: TGTGCCAGCAGCCAAGACAGGGTTAATTCACCCCTCCACTTT. The encoded protein is CASSQDRVNSPLHF.

The chain is built from TRBV7-9 and TRBJ2-6; D unclear. The germline V and J ends were trimmed by 2 bases and 0 bases, with 8 bases remaining between them. Germline loops: CDR1 SEHNR, CDR2 FQNEAQ (reference sequence). This CDR3 has 16 amino acids. Written as DNA, the CDR3 is TGTGCCAGCAGCTTAAAACAGTTCTCTGGGGCCAACGTCCTGACTTTC. It encodes CASSLKQFSGANVLTF.

The chain carries TRBV7-9 and TRBJ2-5; TRBD2 agrees at 11 bases. The CDR3 covers 16 residues. The trim removed 0 bases at V and 2 bases at J, leaving 2 bases unmatched. Germline loops: CDR1 SEHNR, CDR2 FQNEAQ (reference sequence). The CDR3 sequence is CASSLATSGGQETQYF. CDR3 DNA sequence: TGTGCCAGCAGCTTAGCTACTAGCGGGGGTCAAGAGACCCAGTACTTC.

This chain uses TRBV11-2 with TRBJ1-2; maybe TRBD1 (6 bases). The V gene lost 5 bases and the J gene lost 1 base, with 14 bases spanning the gap. The CDR3 is 15 amino acids. Germline V CDR1 and CDR2: SGHAT, FQNNGV. In nucleotides, the CDR3 is TGTGCCAGCAGCCGCGCCGGGACACATAACTATGGCTACACCTTC. As protein: CASSRAGTHNYGYTF. Based on the CDR3 plus reference TRBV11-2 and TRBJ1-2, the full variable domain is EAGVAQSPRYKIIEKRQSVAFWCNPISGHATLYWYQQILGQGPKLLIQFQNNGVVDDSQLPKDRFSAERLKGVDSTLKIQPAKLEDSAVYLCASSRAGTHNYGYTFGSGTRLTVV.

A single count supports this clone. V is TRBV10-3 and J is TRBJ2-3; 8 bases fit TRBD2. Trimming at V came to 5 bases and at J to 8 bases, leaving 12 bases not matched to a gene. Germline V gene sequence: CDR1 ENHRY, CDR2 SYGVKD. This CDR3 spans 15 amino acids. CDR3 nucleotides: TGTGCCATCAGTCTAAGCGGGGGAGCACAGGTTACGCAGTATTTT. Protein sequence: CAISLSGGAQVTQYF.

The chain is built from TRBV4-1 and TRBJ2-1, with 11 bases matching TRBD2. V lost 1 base, J lost 6 bases, and 2 bases stayed unmatched. This CDR3 spans 15 amino acids. CDR1 is MGHRA, CDR2 YSYEKL, per germline. Here the CDR3 DNA reads TGCGCCAGCAGCCAAGCTAGCGGGGGGATCAATGAGCAGTTCTTC. Encoded protein: CASSQASGGINEQFF.